Given below is one TCR beta chain in context. Which antigen it targets is not known. Base-call qualities are not available, and no considerably larger clone is one nucleotide away. This entry belongs to a study of cytomegalovirus exposure and HLA in healthy donors (dated by TCRdb to the late 2010s). Describing the broader study: According to an earlier analysis of 587 of the donors, about 170 million T cells yielded 95 million to 140 million unique TCR beta sequences and about 280 Gb of sequence data. Donor age, sex, ethnicity and CMV serostatus were collected together with the repertoire data. About five DR-DQ haplotypes were handled as single units for association and clustering, since linkage in the cohort was strong. A later analysis re-examined previously published TCR beta repertoires from about 700 donors and added high-resolution HLA genotyping to investigate patterns of TCR occurrence. Among about 390 genotyped donors of the cohort, an average of about 240,000 unique TCR beta nucleotide sequences were sequenced per donor, around 20% of them non-productive. The number of typed donors differed by locus: 629-630 for A, B, C, DRB1 and DQB1; 500 to 550 for DQA1; 600 to 610 for DPA1; and about 450 for DPB1. The T cell repertoires of around 730 subjects were profiled by immunosequencing and related to cytomegalovirus serostatus. A later genetic analysis used genome-wide SNP genotypes for about 65% of the 666 donors, treating that subset as a discovery cohort. To predict cytomegalovirus infection status, the study brought together high-throughput TCR immunosequencing, statistical association of individual TCRs with disease status, and machine learning. All discovery cohort repertoires had been generated on a single sequencing platform. The study aimed to test whether signatures of past pathogen exposure could be identified by cataloging public T cell receptors. An earlier analysis of around 540 of the donors applied high-throughput TCR beta sequencing to assess whether each TCR beta V gene segment acted as functional or pseudogenic. Besides the first cohort of under 700 subjects, a separate validation cohort made up of 120 different subjects was used. Roughly 300 gigabases of sequencing data and 75 million to 85 million unique TCR sequences made up an early release that covered nearly 650 HLA-typed donors. In the later analysis, no new phenotypic data were used to find candidate immune exposures; instead, reliance was placed on TCR beta sequences and their occurrence across donors. Of the 300 to 450 genotyped donors, less than 85% were placed in the genetic ancestry cluster associated with self-reported Caucasian donors. Class I and class II HLA loci were covered by the typing at four-digit resolution.

Paper-wide results and their limitations: According to a later analysis, most CMV-associated TCR beta chains appeared to be HLA-restricted, and the HLA associations seemed to be driven largely by CMV exposure. In a later analysis, more than 15,000 TCR beta sequences were associated with specific HLA alleles at a false discovery rate of 0.05. Because counts were too low, roughly 16 rarely observed V segments, including chromosome 9 orphons, were left out of the earlier analysis of 587 of the donors. The authors suggested that the approach could potentially be generalized to other disease states and immunological phenotypes. A later genetic analysis associated a missense DCLRE1C variant with V-gene and J-gene trimming of TCR beta chains, and an independent cohort replicated the association. In this cohort, only TCR beta chains were sequenced, and detectable features were limited by the absence of alpha or paired-chain data. In the study, 150 to 200 TCR beta chains were listed as associated with cytomegalovirus. Strong co-occurrence of HLA alleles, especially DR and DQ, made assigning TCR associations to individual alleles difficult. Correlated functional status among segregating V segments might reflect linkage disequilibrium, but an unknown experimental factor could not be ruled out. In a later analysis, HLA-associated TCR beta chains were found to be more clonally expanded and to have lower generation probabilities than equally common non-associated chains. Some IMGT-functional V segments, including TRBV6-2 and TRBV6-3, could not be distinguished by the 87-base-pair reads and were therefore excluded. In an earlier analysis of around 500 of the donors, most TCR beta V segments appeared in productive rearrangements about 87% or about 30% of the time, broadly matching IMGT annotations. A further reported finding was that TCR beta sequences accurately predicted the HLA-A and HLA-B alleles for most subjects in the first cohort. A later genetic analysis reported fewer N-insertions in productive TCRs among donors in an Asian-associated ancestry cluster than the roughly 700-donor mean. The presence/absence analyses assumed that sequencing depth was roughly uniform across donors, and that assumption may not be true. In vitro tests confirmed that a few of the cytomegalovirus-associated TCR beta chains recognize cytomegalovirus antigens. Because HLA typing was unavailable for some donors at each locus, only the typed subset was used in association tests. The sequencing pipeline was judged likely to have produced a cluster of highly shared sequence variants as a technical artifact. According to a later analysis, TCR association rates differed among HLA loci, with DRB1 alleles showing the most associated TCRs and HLA-C alleles showing the fewest. In both the original and validation cohorts, the classifier was reported to diagnose cytomegalovirus status with high specificity and sensitivity. Immune exposure information for the cohort was limited to CMV serostatus. Most TCR sequences were observed very rarely across donors, whereas some public TCRs were present in many individuals. In a later analysis, several top co-occurrence clusters were reported to appear linked to parvovirus B19, influenza, CMV and Epstein-Barr virus.

The library was built by means of the immunoSEQ multiplex PCR assay. A mixture of 60 forward primers for TCR Vbeta segments and 13 reverse primers for TCR Jbeta segments was used in the multiplex PCR. Amplification of the CDR3 region of rearranged TCR beta genes was performed with a multiplex PCR assay on genomic DNA. The Illumina HiSeq System was used to sequence the amplified TCR beta libraries as 87-base-pair reads. The original pipeline was this. A later analysis tallied tens of millions of unique TCR beta chains across the 666 repertoires, and some 10 million of those chains were shared by two or more donors. Raw reads were error-corrected and collapsed into unique sequences by a nearest-neighbor algorithm in which closely related sequences were merged to remove PCR and sequencing errors. CDR3 sequences were aligned to IMGT reference sequences to assign V, D and J gene segments. Each retained sequence needed at least a six-nucleotide match to both a V gene segment and a J gene segment. Rearrangements were classified as productive when the CDR3 lacked stop codons and remained in frame with V and J, and all other rearrangements were classified as non-productive. CDR3 was defined by IMGT convention, running from the second conserved V-encoded cysteine to the conserved J-encoded phenylalanine. In an earlier analysis of around 600 of the donors, sequences lacking an unambiguous match to a single V gene segment were excluded. In an earlier analysis of approximately 590 of the donors, a V segment was called functional when productive rearrangements were above 56.7%, and segregating when the standard deviation between donors exceeded 5%. A statistical classification framework was built to diagnose cytomegalovirus status from the catalog of TCR beta chain sequences. V and J gene assignment, in a later analysis, came from comparing TCR nucleotide sequences with IMGT/GENE-DB human TR gene sequences. In a later analysis, CDR3 sequences and most-parsimonious VDJ recombination scenarios were assigned using the TCRdist pipeline. In a later analysis, every TCR beta chain was defined by the combination of its CDR3 amino acid sequence and its V-gene family, and reads without a unique V-gene family were dropped. To address suspected cross-contamination and a sequencing artifact, a later analysis removed 592 highly shared, low-generation-probability nucleotide sequences. A later analysis calculated a clonal expansion index for each public chain from normalized within-repertoire ranks of inferred template counts. A later analysis computed generation probabilities with a VDJ recombination model fitted to out-of-frame rearrangements, and checked the results against IGoR. In a later analysis, hypergeometric tests were used to score TCR-TCR, TCR-HLA and TCR-CMV co-occurrence, with a repertoire-size bias correction applied to TCR pairs. False discovery rates were estimated in a later analysis by permuting HLA or CMV assignments 20 times. In a later analysis, co-occurring TCRs were grouped using DBSCAN, and TCRdist sequence similarity was added for clustering within HLA-allele-positive subsets. Co-occurrence clustering excluded repertoires with fewer than 30,000 or more than 120,000 public chains, plus five with anomalous nucleotide sharing. The table was pulled from immuneACCESS by TCRdb, which kept in-frame rearrangements only. Such tables lose some clones; where checked, under half of the loss comes from unresolved V genes, and the rest has no known cause. The V and J calls and clone size are taken from that table; D and trimming were inferred from the DNA. The sample table shows roughly 140,000 clones, and around 80% are seen once. Clones ranked in the top ten supply around 3% of the sample.

The junction shows trimming of 6 bases on V and 7 bases on J, plus 19 bases between the germline ends. The CDR1 and CDR2 encoded by the germline V gene are MDHEN and SYDVKM. The CDR3 numbers 15 residues from cysteine through phenylalanine. The only DNA kept is the CDR3, 45 bases in frame from the first base. The cohort comprised around 690 healthy bone marrow donors. At the time of sampling, all cohort members were nominally healthy, though unrecorded immune exposures were likely present. The donor was CMV seronegative and belonged to the group of over 350 seronegative cohort members. A peripheral blood sample was provided by each donor, and peripheral blood mononuclear cells were used for TCR beta sequencing. The Qiagen DNeasy Blood Extraction Kit was used to extract genomic DNA from the blood cell samples.

Recombination linked TRBV28 to TRBJ2-1; 6 matching bases give a weak D call of TRBD1. Sequences were obtained from PBMCs. This sequence was found in a female donor in good health and CMV-seronegative. The CDR3 sequence is CASRKRGTPGNEQFF. The DNA sequence is given as TGTGCCAGCAGAAAAAGGGGGACCCCAGGGAATGAGCAGTTCTTC.